The clone carrying this T cell receptor (beta chain) was seen only a few times. The antigen remains undetermined. One junction end does not reproduce the germline sequence, and a read error may be involved. These data originate in a study of blood T cells in healthy people across ages. Study conclusions and caveats: Roughly linear declines in TCR beta diversity per million T cells occurred with age.

Through a sample-barcoded 5' primer and a J-beta primer mix, a second PCR was run for 7 to 11 cycles. TCRdb re-analysed the 5' RACE reads in MiXCR, keeping a single row per CDR3 protein. The sample records 1.5 million to 2 million distinct CDR3 sequences, 40% to 55% being singletons. This CDR3 has 14 amino acids. Germline V CDR1 and CDR2: DFQATT, SNEGSKA (reference sequence). The genes are TRBV20-1 and TRBJ2-1; D is ambiguous. The sequence derives from a woman aged 40 to 50 in good health. Sequenced sample: blood. The CDR3 region is CSARDLDHYHEQFF. DNA for the CDR3: TGCAGTGCTAGAGATCTTGACCACTACCATGAGCAGTTCTTC.